This is a list of T cell receptor beta chains from one sample in a study of T cell responses to AZD1222 COVID-19 vaccine. Method: immunoSEQ multiplex PCR; TCRdb's copy keeps in-frame clones and lacks some. The sample yields fewer than 150,000 clones, 90% seen once. Here the sequenced sample was peripheral blood, taken on day 0 of AZD1222 vaccination. These receptors were taken from an adult in good health. Both conserved end residues are part of each CDR3. D genes are given only for firm matches. Size is stated for part of the rows, as once, few or many counts, or as a class when the clone is expanded.

V	J	size	D	CDR3	DNA
TRBV5-6	TRBJ1-1	.	TRBD1	CASSLVGTGHTEAFF	TGTGCCAGCAGCTTGGTAGGGACAGGGCACACTGAAGCTTTCTTT
TRBV11-2	TRBJ2-1	.	TRBD2	CASSPGLANYNEQFF	TGTGCCAGCAGCCCGGGACTAGCGAACTACAATGAGCAGTTCTTC
TRBV9	TRBJ1-6	.	.	CASSVADDRNSPLHF	TGTGCCAGCAGCGTAGCGGACGATCGTAATTCACCCCTCCACTTT
TRBV4-1	TRBJ2-2	once	TRBD2	CASSRASGLEAGELFF	TGCGCCAGCAGCAGGGCTAGCGGCCTGGAAGCCGGGGAGCTGTTTTTT
TRBV3-1/TRBV3-2	TRBJ2-1	.	.	CASSQGASSYNEQFF	TGTGCCAGCAGCCAAGGGGCTTCCTCCTACAATGAGCAGTTCTTC
TRBV6-5	TRBJ2-7	few	.	CASSASATSYEQYF	TGTGCCAGCAGCGCTAGCGCAACCTCCTACGAGCAGTACTTC
TRBV18	TRBJ1-1	.	TRBD1	CASSPGQVNTEAFF	TGTGCCAGCTCACCGGGACAGGTGAACACTGAAGCTTTCTTT
TRBV5-6	TRBJ1-1	.	.	CASSYMGGDTEAFF	TGTGCCAGCAGCTATATGGGTGGGGACACTGAAGCTTTCTTT
TRBV7-9	TRBJ1-5	.	TRBD1	CASSSDRGSQPQHF	TGTGCCAGCAGCTCGGACAGGGGAAGTCAGCCCCAGCATTTT
TRBV5-1	TRBJ2-3	few	TRBD2	CASSLAGGLAASTDTQYF	TGCGCCAGCAGCTTGGCGGGCGGACTAGCGGCATCCACAGATACGCAGTATTTT
TRBV4-1	TRBJ1-2	.	TRBD1	CASSQEILGRSGQGYGYTF	TGCGCCAGCAGCCAAGAAATTTTAGGTCGTTCGGGACAGGGCTATGGCTACACCTTC
TRBV25-1	TRBJ2-7	few	TRBD1	CAETGREQYF	TGTGCCGAGACAGGGCGCGAGCAGTACTTC
TRBV18	TRBJ1-1	.	TRBD1	CASSPGTGTGQNTEAFF	TGTGCCAGCTCACCCGGAACCGGGACAGGGCAGAACACTGAAGCTTTCTTT
TRBV4-1	TRBJ1-2	.	.	CASSHVGQNLGYTF	TGCGCCAGCAGCCATGTCGGACAAAACCTGGGCTACACCTTC
TRBV7-9	TRBJ1-1	.	TRBD1	CASSLGQGLTEAFF	TGTGCCAGCAGCTTAGGACAGGGTCTCACTGAAGCTTTCTTT